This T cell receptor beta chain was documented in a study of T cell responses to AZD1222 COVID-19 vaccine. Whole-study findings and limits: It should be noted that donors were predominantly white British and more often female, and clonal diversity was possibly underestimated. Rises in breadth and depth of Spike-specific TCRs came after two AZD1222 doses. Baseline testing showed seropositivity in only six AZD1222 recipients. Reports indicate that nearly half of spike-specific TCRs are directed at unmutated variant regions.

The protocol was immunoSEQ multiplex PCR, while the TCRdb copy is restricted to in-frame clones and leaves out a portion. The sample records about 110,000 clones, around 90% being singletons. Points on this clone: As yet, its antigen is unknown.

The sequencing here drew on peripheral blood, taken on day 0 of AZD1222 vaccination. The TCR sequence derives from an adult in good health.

The CDR3 nucleotides are TGTGCCATCAGTGAGTCTAGGGTAGGTGTTGTCCGACATGAGCAGTTCTTC. Residues: CAISESRVGVVRHEQFF. This chain connects TRBV10-3 to TRBJ2-1; D gene unclear. Trimming removed 0 bases from V and 8 bases from J, with 20 bases in between. CDR3 length: 17 amino acids. Germline assignment: CDR1 ENHRY and CDR2 SYGVKD.